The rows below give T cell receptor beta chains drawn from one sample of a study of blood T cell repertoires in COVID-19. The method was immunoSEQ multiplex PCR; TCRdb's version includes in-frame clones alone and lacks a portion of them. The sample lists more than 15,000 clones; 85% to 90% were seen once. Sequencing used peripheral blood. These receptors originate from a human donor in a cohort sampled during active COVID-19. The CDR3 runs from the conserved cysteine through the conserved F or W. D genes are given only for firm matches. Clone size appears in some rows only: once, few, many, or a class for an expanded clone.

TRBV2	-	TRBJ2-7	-	TGTGCCAGCAGGTACTCCTACGAGCAGTACTTC	CASRYSYEQYF
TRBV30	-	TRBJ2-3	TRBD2	TGTGCCTGGACGAAGCGGGAGGGCACAGATACGCAGTATTTT	CAWTKREGTDTQYF
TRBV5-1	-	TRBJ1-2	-	TGCGCCAGCAGCTTGATCTTCTCGGGCTACACCTTC	CASSLIFSGYTF
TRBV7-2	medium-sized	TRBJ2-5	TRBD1	TGTGCCAGCAGCTTAGAACAGGGGGTGAAGACCCAGTACTTC	CASSLEQGVKTQYF
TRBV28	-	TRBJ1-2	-	TGTGCCGGCGGGGGGGGCGGACATGGCTACACCTTC	CAGGGGGHGYTF
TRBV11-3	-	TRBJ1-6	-	TGTGCCAGCAGCTTAGCCCAAGGGAAGGGGGACAATTCACCCCTCCACTTT	CASSLAQGKGDNSPLHF
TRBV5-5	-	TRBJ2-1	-	TGTGCCAGCAGCTCCCGAGGGTACAATGAGCAGTTCTTC	CASSSRGYNEQFF
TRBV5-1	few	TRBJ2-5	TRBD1	TGCGCCAGCAGCTTGGATCAGGGGGCAAAGGAGACCCAGTACTTC	CASSLDQGAKETQYF
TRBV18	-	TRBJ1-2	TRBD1	TGTGCCAGCTCACCCGAAGGACAGGGGTCTGGCTACACCTTC	CASSPEGQGSGYTF
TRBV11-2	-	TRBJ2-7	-	TGTGCCAGCAGCTTACAGGGTAGGAGCGAGCAGTACTTC	CASSLQGRSEQYF
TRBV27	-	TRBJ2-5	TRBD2	TGTGCCAGCAGTACCTCCACCGCGGCAACTAGCGGACAAGAGACCCAGTACTTC	CASSTSTAATSGQETQYF
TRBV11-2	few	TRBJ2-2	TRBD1	TGTGCCAGCAGCTCCGGACAGGGGGCCGACGGGGAGCTGTTTTTT	CASSSGQGADGELFF
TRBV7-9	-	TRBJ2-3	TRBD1	TGTGCCAGCAGCCCCGACAGGGGTAGGACAGATACGCAGTATTTT	CASSPDRGRTDTQYF
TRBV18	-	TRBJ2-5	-	TGTGCCAGCTCACCACCGGAAGACTTTTCGGAGACCCAGTACTTC	CASSPPEDFSETQYF
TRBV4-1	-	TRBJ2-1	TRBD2	TGCGCCAGCAGCCAAGAACTAGCGGGAGTTTCCTACAATGAGCAGTTCTTC	CASSQELAGVSYNEQFF